This T cell receptor (beta chain) was found in a study of shared clonotypes between healthy human individuals. The genomic DNA of each subset was split evenly across several immunoSEQ plates. Each sorted subset replicate got 200 ng genomic DNA, roughly 30,000 genomes. The data were produced by immunoSEQ multiplex PCR, yet TCRdb's version contains in-frame clones alone and is incomplete. The sample holds around 2.5 million clones, over 85% seen once. The receptor comes from a man younger than 35 in good health. Some clones in this sample may be carry-over from other donors' samples. The sequencing input was naive CD4+ T cells from PBMCs. The sample's subset: CD45RA+ positively selected.

CDR3 bases: TGTGCCAGCTCACCTACCTTGGCTAGCGGGACAGTAGAGACCCAGTACTTC. Amino acid sequence: CASSPTLASGTVETQYF. The chain is built from TRBV18 and TRBJ2-5, with 9 bases lining up with TRBD2. There are 17 residues in the CDR3. The V and J ends lost 3 bases and 4 bases, in that order; junction bases with no gene match: 12. Germline V gene sequence: CDR1 KGHSH, CDR2 LQKENI. Using reference TRBV18 and TRBJ2-5 for the parts outside the CDR3, the full variable domain is NAGVMQNPRHLVRRRGQEARLRCSPMKGHSHVYWYRQLPEEGLKFMVYLQKENIIDESGMPKERFSAEFPKEGPSILRIQQVVRGDSAAYFCASSPTLASGTVETQYFGPGTRLLVL.